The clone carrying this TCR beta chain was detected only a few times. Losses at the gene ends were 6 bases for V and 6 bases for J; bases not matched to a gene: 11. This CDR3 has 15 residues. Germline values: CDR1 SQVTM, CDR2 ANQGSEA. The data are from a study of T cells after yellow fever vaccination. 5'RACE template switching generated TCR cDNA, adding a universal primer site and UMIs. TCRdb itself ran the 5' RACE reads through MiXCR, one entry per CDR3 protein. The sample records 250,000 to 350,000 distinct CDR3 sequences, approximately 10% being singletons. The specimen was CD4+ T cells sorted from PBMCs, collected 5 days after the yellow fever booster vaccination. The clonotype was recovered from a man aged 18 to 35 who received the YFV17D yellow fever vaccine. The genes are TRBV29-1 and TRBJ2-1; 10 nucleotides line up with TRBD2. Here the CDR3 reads CSVQGKRGGLNEQFF. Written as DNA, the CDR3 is TGCAGCGTCCAAGGGAAGCGGGGGGGCCTCAATGAGCAGTTCTTC.